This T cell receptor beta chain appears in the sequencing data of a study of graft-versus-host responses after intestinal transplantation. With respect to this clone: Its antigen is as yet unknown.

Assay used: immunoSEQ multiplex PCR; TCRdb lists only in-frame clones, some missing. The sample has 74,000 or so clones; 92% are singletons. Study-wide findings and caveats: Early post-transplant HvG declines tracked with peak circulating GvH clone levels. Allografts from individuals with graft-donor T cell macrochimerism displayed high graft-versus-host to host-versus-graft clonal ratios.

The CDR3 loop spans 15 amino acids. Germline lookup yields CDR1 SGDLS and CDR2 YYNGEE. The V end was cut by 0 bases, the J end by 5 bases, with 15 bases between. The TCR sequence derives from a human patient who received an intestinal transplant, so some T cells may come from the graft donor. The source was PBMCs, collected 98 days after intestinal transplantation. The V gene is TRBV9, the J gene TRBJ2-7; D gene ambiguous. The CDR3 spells CASSVGGYLSDEQYF. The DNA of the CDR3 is TGTGCCAGCAGCGTAGGGGGTTATCTTTCGGACGAGCAGTACTTC.